This TCR beta chain was obtained from a study of blood T cell repertoires in COVID-19. Study-level background: Researchers got acute and convalescent COVID-19 samples from the United States, Italy and Spain.

This CDR3 region has 17 residues. V was trimmed by 1 base and J by 1 base, leaving 16 bases between them. Germline lookup yields CDR1 MGHRA and CDR2 YSYEKL. Participant ages covered about 18 to 95 years across about 22 US areas. Participants had their cohort set by participant-reported clinical history. Sequencing used immunoSEQ multiplex PCR; TCRdb keeps in-frame clones, though not all of them. The sample yields just over 300,000 clones, approximately 88% seen once. Sequenced input: PBMCs or T cells enriched from blood (not recorded which). This receptor was obtained from a woman aged 18-29 years who had recovered from COVID-19. The chain couples TRBV4-1 to TRBJ1-1; D is ambiguous. CDR3 bases: TGCGCCAGCAGCCAAGGGGAGATCCTCTACGGGAACACTGAAGCTTTCTTT. This gives the protein CASSQGEILYGNTEAFF.